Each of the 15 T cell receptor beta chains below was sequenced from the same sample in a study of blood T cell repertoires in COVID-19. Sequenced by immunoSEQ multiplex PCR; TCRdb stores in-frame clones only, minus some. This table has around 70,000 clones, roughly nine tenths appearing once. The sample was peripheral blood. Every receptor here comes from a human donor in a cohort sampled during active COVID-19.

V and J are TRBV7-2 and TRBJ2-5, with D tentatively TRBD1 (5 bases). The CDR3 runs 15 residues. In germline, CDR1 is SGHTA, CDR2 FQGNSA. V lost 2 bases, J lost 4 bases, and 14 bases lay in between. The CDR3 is CASSLNPRAPETQYF. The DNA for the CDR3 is TGTGCCAGCAGCTTAAATCCCAGGGCGCCAGAGACCCAGTACTTC.

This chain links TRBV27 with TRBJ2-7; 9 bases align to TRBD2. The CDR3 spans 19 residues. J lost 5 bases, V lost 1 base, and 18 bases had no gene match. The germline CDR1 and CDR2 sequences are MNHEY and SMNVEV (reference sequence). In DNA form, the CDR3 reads TGTGCCAGCAGTTTATATGCTAGCGGGACGGGCGACCCTATACACGAGCAGTACTTC. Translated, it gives CASSLYASGTGDPIHEQYF.

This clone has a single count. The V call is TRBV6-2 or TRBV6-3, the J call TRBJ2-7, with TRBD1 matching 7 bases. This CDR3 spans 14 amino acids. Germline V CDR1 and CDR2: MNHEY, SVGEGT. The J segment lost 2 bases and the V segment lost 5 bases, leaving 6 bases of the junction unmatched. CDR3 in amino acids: CASSHPDRPYEQYF. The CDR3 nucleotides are TGTGCCAGCAGTCACCCGGACAGGCCCTACGAGCAGTACTTC.

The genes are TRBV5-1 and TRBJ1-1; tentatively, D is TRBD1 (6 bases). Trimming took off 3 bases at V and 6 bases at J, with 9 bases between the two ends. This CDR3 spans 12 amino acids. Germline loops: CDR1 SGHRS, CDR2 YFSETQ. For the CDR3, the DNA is TGCGCCAGCAGCTCACAGGGTTCTGAAGCTTTCTTT. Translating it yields CASSSQGSEAFF.

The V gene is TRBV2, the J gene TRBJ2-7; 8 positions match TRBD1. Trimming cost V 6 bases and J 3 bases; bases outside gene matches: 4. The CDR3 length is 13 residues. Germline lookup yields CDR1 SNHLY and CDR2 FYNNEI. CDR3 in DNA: TGTGCCAGCAGCCCCAGGGGGCTCTACGAGCAGTACTTC. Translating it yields CASSPRGLYEQYF. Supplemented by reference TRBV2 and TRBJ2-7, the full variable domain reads EPEVTQTPSHQVTQMGQEVILRCVPISNHLYFYWYRQILGQKVEFLVSFYNNEISEKSEIFDDQFSVERPDGSNFTLKIRSTKLEDSAMYFCASSPRGLYEQYFGPGTRLTVT.

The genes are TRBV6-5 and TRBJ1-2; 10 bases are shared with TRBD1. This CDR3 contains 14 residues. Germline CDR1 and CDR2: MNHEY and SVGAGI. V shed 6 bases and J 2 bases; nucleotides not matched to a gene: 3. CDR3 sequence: CASSRTGGNYGYTF. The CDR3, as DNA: TGTGCCAGCAGCCGGACAGGGGGAAACTATGGCTACACCTTC.

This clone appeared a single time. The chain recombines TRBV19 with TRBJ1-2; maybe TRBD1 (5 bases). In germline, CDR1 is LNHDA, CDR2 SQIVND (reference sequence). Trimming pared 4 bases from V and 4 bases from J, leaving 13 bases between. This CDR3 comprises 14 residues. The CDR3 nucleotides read TGTGCCAGTAGTACACCGACAGCCTCCTATGGCTACACCTTC. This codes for CASSTPTASYGYTF.

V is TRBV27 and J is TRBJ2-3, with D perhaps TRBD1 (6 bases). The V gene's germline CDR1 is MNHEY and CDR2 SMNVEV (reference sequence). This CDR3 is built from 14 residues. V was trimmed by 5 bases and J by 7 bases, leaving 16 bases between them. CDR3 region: CASSPRRQGNTQYF. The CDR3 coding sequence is TGTGCCAGCAGTCCCCGACGCCAGGGGAATACGCAGTATTTT.

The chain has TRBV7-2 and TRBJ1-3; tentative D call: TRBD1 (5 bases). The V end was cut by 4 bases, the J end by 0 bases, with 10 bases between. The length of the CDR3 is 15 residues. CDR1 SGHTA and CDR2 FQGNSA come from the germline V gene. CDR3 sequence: CASSSGGDSGNTIYF. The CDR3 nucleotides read TGTGCCAGCAGCTCCGGGGGGGACTCTGGAAACACCATATATTTT.

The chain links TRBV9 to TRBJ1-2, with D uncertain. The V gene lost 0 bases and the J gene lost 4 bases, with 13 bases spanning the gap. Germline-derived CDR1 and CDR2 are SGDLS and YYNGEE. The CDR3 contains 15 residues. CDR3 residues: CASSVVGSTGYGYTF. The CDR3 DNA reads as TGTGCCAGCAGCGTAGTGGGCAGCACCGGCTATGGCTACACCTTC.

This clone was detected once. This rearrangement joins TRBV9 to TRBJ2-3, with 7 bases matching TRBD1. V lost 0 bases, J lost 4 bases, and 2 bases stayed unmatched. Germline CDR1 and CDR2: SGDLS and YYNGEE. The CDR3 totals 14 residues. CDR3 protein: CASSVGQGADTQYF. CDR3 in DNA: TGTGCCAGCAGCGTAGGGCAGGGGGCAGATACGCAGTATTTT.

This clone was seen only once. The CDR3 region is CASSILAGSNEQFF. CDR3 nucleotide sequence: TGTGCCAGCAGCATCTTAGCGGGTTCCAATGAGCAGTTCTTC. The chain employs TRBV7-3 and TRBJ2-1; TRBD2 aligns across 7 bases. CDR1 and CDR2 (germline): SGHTA, FQGTGA. V was clipped by 5 bases and J by 6 bases; unmatched bases: 7. The CDR3 has 14 residues.

The DNA for the CDR3 is TGTGCCAGCAGATCGCCCAGGGTTTGGGGCTACACCTTC. Translated, it gives CASRSPRVWGYTF. This rearrangement joins TRBV6-5 to TRBJ1-2; a weak D match, TRBD1 (5 bases). The V and J ends lost 6 bases and 8 bases respectively, with 16 bases between them. CDR3 length: 13 residues. Looked up from germline, CDR1 is MNHEY and CDR2 is SVGAGI.

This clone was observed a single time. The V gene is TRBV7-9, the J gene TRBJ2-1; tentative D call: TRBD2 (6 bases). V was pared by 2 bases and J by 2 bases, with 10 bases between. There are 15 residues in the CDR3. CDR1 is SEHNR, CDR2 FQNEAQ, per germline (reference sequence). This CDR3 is CASSLLSGTYNEQFF. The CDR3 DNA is TGTGCCAGCAGCTTACTTAGCGGAACCTACAATGAGCAGTTCTTC.

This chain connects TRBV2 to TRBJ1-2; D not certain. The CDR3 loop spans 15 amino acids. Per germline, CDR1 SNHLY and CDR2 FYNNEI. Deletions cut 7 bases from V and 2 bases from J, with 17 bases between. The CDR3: CASTLGGELNYGYTF. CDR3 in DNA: TGTGCCAGCACCCTAGGAGGAGAACTAAACTATGGCTACACCTTC.